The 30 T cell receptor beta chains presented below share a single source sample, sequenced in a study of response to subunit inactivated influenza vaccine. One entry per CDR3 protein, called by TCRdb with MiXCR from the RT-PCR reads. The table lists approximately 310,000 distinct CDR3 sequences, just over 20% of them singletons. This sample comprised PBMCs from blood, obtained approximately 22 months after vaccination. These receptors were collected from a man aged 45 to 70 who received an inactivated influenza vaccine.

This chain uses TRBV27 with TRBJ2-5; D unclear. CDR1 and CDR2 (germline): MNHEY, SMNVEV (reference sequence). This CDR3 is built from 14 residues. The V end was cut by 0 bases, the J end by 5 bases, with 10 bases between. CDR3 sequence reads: CASSLSYPPETQYF. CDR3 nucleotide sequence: TGTGCCAGCAGTTTATCCTATCCCCCGGAGACCCAGTACTTC.

The CDR3 DNA sequence: TGTGCCAGCACTACACCGGGGGTCTATGGCTACACCTTC. Translation: CASTTPGVYGYTF. This chain uses TRBV12-3 or TRBV12-4 with TRBJ1-2, with D tentatively TRBD1 (5 bases). Trimming pared 7 bases from V and 4 bases from J, leaving 13 bases between. The CDR3 contains 13 residues.

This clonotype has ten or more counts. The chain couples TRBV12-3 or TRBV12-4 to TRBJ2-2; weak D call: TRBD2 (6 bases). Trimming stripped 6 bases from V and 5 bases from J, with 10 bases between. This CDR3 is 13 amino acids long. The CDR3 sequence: CASREGLTGELFF. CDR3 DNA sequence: TGTGCCAGCAGGGAGGGTCTTACCGGGGAGCTGTTTTTT.

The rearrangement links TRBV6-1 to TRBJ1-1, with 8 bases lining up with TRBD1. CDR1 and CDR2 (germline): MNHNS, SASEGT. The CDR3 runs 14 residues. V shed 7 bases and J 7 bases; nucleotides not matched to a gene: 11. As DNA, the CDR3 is TGTGCCAGCACGGTTATAGGGACAGGTCGTGAAGCTTTCTTT. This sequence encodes CASTVIGTGREAFF.

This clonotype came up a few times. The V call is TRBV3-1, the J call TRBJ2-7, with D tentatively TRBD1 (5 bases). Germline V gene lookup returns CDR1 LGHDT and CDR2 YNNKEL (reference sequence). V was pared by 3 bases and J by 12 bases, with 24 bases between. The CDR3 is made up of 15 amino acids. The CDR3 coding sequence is TGTGCCAGCAGCCAGAATAACGTCGCAGGGCTTACTCTGTACTTC. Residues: CASSQNNVAGLTLYF.

The CDR3 sequence: CASNLGQGAVQPQHF. Written as DNA, the CDR3 is TGTGCCAGCAATTTAGGACAGGGGGCTGTTCAGCCCCAGCATTTT. The chain joins TRBV2 to TRBJ1-5; 11 nucleotides agree with TRBD1. Germline CDR1 is SNHLY and CDR2 is FYNNEI. Germline trimming cut 7 bases from V and 6 bases from J; bases unmatched to any gene: 8. This CDR3 is built from 15 residues.

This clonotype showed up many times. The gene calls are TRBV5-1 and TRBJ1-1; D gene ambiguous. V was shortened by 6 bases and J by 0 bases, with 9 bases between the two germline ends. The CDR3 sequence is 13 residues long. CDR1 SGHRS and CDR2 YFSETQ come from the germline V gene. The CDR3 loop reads CASKDIMNTEAFF. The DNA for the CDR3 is TGCGCCAGCAAAGACATCATGAACACTGAAGCTTTCTTT.

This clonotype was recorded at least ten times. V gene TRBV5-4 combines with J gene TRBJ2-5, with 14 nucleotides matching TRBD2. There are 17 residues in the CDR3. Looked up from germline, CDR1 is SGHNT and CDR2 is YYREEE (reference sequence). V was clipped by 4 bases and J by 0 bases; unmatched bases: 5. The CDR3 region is CASSPGTSGSNQETQYF. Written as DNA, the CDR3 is TGTGCCAGCAGCCCCGGGACTAGCGGGAGTAACCAAGAGACCCAGTACTTC.

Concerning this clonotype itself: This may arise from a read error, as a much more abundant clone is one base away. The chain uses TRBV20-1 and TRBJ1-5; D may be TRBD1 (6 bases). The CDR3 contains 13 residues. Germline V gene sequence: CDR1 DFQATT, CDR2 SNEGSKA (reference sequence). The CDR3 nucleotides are TGCAGTGCCCTTCCCTGGGACAATCAGACCCAGCATTTT. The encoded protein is CSALPWDNQTQHF.

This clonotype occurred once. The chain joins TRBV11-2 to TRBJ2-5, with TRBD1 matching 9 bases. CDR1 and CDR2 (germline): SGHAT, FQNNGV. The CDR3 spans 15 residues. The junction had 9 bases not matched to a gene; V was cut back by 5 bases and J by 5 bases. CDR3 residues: CASSLPGQGKETQYF. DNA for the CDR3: TGTGCCAGCAGCCTCCCGGGACAGGGAAAGGAGACCCAGTACTTC.

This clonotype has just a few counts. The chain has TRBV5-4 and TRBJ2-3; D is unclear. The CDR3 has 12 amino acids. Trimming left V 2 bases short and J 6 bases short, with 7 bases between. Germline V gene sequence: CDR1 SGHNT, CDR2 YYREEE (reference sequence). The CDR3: CASSFFLDTQYF. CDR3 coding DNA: TGTGCCAGCAGCTTCTTTCTGGATACGCAGTATTTT.

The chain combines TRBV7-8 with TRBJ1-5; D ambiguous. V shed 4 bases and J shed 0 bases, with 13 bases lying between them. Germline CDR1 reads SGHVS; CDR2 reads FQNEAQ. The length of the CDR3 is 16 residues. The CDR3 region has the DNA TGTGCCAGCAGCTCCCGGCAACCCCATAGCAATCAGCCCCAGCATTTT. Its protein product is CASSSRQPHSNQPQHF. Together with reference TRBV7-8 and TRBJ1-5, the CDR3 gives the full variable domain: GAGVSQSPRYKVAKRGQDVALRCDPISGHVSLFWYQQALGQGPEFLTYFQNEAQLDKSGLPSDRFFAERPEGSVSTLKIQRTQQEDSAVYLCASSSRQPHSNQPQHFGDGTRLSIL.

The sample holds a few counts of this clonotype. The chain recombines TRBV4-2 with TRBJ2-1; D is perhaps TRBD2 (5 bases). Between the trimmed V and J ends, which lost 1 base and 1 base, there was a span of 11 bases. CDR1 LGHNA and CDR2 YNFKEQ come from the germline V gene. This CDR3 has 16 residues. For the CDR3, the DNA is TGTGCCAGCAGCCAAGGGAGCGGCTTTTCCTACAATGAGCAGTTCTTC. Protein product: CASSQGSGFSYNEQFF.

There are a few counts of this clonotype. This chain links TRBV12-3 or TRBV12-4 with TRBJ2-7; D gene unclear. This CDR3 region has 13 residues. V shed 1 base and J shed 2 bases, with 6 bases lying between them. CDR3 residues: CASSLGGTYEQYF. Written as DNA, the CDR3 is TGTGCCAGCAGTTTAGGGGGAACCTACGAGCAGTACTTC.

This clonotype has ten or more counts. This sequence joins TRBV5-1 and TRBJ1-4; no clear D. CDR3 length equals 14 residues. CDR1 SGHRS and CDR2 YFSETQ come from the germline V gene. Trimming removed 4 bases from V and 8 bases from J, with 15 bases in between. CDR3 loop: CASSPRGLGEKLFF. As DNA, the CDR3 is TGCGCCAGCAGCCCCCGAGGACTCGGCGAAAAACTGTTTTTT.

This CDR3 is CASSLGTANEQFF. CDR3 sequence (DNA): TGTGCCAGCAGCCTAGGGACCGCCAATGAGCAGTTCTTC. The V gene is TRBV7-9, the J gene TRBJ2-1, with D perhaps assigned TRBD1 or TRBD2 (5 bases each). CDR1 and CDR2 (germline): SEHNR, FQNEAQ (reference sequence). The CDR3 has 13 amino acids. V lost 5 bases, J lost 6 bases, and 11 bases lay in between.

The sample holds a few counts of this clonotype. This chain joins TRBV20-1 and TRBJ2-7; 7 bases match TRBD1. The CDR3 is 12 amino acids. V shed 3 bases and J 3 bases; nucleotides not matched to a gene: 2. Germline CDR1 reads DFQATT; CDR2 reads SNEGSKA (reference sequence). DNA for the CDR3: TGCAGTGCTAGTGCAGGGGGCTACGAGCAGTACTTC. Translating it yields CSASAGGYEQYF.

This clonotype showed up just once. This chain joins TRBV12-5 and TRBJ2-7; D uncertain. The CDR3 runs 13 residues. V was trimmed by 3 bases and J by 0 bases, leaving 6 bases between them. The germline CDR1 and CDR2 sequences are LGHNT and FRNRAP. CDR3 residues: CASGFSNSYEQYF. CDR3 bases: TGTGCTAGTGGTTTCTCGAACTCCTACGAGCAGTACTTC.

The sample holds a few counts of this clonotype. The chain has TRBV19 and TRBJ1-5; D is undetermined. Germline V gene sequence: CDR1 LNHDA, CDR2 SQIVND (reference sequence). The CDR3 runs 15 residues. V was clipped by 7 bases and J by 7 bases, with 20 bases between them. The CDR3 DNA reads TGTGCCAGTACCGTTACCTGGCAGGCCGGGCAGCCCCAGCATTTT. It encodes CASTVTWQAGQPQHF.

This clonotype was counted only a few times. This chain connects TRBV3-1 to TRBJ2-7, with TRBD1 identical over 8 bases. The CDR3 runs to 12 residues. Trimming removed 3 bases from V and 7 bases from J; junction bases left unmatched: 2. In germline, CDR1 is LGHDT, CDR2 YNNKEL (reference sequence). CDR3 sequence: CASSQTGEEQYF. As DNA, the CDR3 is TGTGCCAGCAGCCAGACAGGGGAGGAGCAGTACTTC.

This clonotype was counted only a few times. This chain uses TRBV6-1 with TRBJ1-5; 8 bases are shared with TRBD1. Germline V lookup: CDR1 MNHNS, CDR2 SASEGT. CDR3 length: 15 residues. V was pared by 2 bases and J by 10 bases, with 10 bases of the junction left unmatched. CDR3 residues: CASSEQTRGPEPQHF. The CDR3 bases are TGTGCCAGCAGTGAACAAACCAGGGGGCCGGAACCCCAGCATTTT.

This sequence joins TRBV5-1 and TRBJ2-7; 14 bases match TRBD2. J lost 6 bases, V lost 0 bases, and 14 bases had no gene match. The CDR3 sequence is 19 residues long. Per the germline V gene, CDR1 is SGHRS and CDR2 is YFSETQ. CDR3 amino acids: CASSLEGTSGSSLIPEQYF. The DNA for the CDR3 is TGCGCCAGCAGCTTGGAAGGGACTAGCGGGAGTTCGCTTATTCCCGAGCAGTACTTC.

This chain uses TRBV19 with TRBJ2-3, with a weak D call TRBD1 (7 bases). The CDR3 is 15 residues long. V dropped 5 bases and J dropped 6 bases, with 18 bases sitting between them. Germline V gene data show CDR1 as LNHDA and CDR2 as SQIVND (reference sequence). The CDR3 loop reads CASSLAGQISDTQYF. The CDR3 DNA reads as TGTGCCAGTAGTCTGGCGGGACAGATAAGCGATACGCAGTATTTT.

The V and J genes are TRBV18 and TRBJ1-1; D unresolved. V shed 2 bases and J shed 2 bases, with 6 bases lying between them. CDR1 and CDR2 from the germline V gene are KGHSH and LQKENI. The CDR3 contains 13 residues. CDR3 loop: CASSPVGNTEAFF. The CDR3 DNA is TGTGCCAGCTCACCAGTAGGAAACACTGAAGCTTTCTTT.

The CDR3 DNA reads as TGTGCCAGCGCCTCCTGGGGGGCGGTGACTGAAGCTTTCTTT. Translating it yields CASASWGAVTEAFF. The V and J genes are TRBV6-1 and TRBJ1-1, with D possibly TRBD1 on 6 matching bases. From germline, CDR1 is MNHNS and CDR2 SASEGT. Between the trimmed V and J ends, which lost 8 bases and 5 bases, there was a span of 18 bases. The CDR3 has 14 residues.

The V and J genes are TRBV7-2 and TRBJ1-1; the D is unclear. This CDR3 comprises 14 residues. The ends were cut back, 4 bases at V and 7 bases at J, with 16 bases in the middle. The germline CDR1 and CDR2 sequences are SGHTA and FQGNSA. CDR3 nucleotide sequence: TGTGCCAGCAGCTCCTCAGCCGGAGCCGGTGAAGCTTTCTTT. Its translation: CASSSSAGAGEAFF. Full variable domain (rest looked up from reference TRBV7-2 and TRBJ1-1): GAGVSQSPSNKVTEKGKDVELRCDPISGHTALYWYRQSLGQGLEFLIYFQGNSAPDKSGLPSDRFSAERTGGSVSTLTIQRTQQEDSAVYLCASSSSAGAGEAFFGQGTRLTVV.

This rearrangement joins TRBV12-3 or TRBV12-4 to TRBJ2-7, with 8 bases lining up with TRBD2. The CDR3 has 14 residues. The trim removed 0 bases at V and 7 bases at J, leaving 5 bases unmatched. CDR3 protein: CASSLAELAGEQYF. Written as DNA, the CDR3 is TGTGCCAGCAGTTTAGCCGAGTTAGCGGGGGAGCAGTACTTC.

The chain's CDR3 is CASSQMDRYNEQFF. For the CDR3, the DNA is TGCGCCAGCAGCCAAATGGACAGATACAATGAGCAGTTCTTC. The chain carries TRBV4-1 and TRBJ2-1; D might be TRBD1 (6 bases). V was cut by 2 bases and J by 4 bases, with 9 bases left in between. Germline V gives CDR1 MGHRA, CDR2 YSYEKL. The CDR3 is 14 residues long.

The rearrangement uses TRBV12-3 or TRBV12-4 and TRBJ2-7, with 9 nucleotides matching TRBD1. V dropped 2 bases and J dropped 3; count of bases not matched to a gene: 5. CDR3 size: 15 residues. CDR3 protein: CASSLSPGQGYEQYF. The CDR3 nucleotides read TGTGCCAGCAGTTTAAGCCCGGGACAGGGCTACGAGCAGTACTTC.

Here the CDR3 DNA reads TGTGCCAGCAGCTTGAAGCAGGGGAGCAATCAGCCCCAGCATTTT. Translated: CASSLKQGSNQPQHF. The chain combines TRBV5-6 with TRBJ1-5; a possible D gene is TRBD1 (6 bases). The CDR3 consists of 15 residues. Trimming shortened V by 1 base and J by 1 base, and 9 bases separated the two germline ends. Germline CDR1 reads SGHDT; CDR2 reads YYEEEE.